This paragraph covers one TCR beta chain sequence. CDR3 length: 14 residues. CDR1 is SQVTM and CDR2 is ANQGSEA in the germline V gene. V lost 1 base, J lost 3 bases, and 4 bases stayed unmatched. Sequenced by immunoSEQ multiplex PCR; TCRdb stores in-frame clones only, minus some. This table holds approximately 26,000 clones, about 92% found once. As to time point: recipient sample about 28 days before transplant, after cytoreduction. Samples: about 28 days before transplant, then days 30, 100 and 180 after. This specimen comes from a study of T cell clonotyping in hematopoietic cell transplantation. This material consisted of peripheral blood mononuclear cells, taken before stem cell transplant. The TCR was taken from a man in his fifties or sixties with acute myeloid leukemia. Some clones in this sample may be carry-over from other donors' samples. The chain combines TRBV29-1 with TRBJ1-2; 8 nucleotides align to TRBD1. CDR3 nucleotide sequence: TGCAGCGTTGAAGGTACGGGACAGGACTATGGCTACACCTTC. Translated, it gives CSVEGTGQDYGYTF.